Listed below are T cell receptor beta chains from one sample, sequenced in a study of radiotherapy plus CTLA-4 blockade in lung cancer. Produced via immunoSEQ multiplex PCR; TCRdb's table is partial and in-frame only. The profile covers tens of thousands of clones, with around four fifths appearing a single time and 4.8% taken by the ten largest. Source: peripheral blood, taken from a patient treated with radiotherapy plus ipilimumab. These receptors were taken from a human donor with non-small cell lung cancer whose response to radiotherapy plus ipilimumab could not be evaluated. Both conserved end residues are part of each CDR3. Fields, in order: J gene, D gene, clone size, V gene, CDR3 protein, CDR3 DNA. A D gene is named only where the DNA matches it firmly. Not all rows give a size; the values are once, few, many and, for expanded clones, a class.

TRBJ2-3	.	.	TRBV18	CASSPAETSTDTQYF	TGTGCCAGCTCACCTGCGGAGACTAGCACAGATACGCAGTATTTT
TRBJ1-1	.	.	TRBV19	CASSITGARADTEAFF	TGTGCCAGTAGTATAACTGGGGCTAGAGCCGACACTGAAGCTTTCTTT
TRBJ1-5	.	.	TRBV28	CASSPPDHQPQHF	TGTGCCAGCAGCCCGCCAGATCATCAGCCCCAGCATTTT
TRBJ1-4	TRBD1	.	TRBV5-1	CASSLGQGVGYEKLFF	TGCGCCAGCAGCTTGGGACAGGGGGTAGGGTATGAAAAACTGTTTTTT
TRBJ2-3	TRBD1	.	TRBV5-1	CASSLRDRDPDTQYF	TGCGCCAGCAGCCTCCGGGACAGGGACCCAGATACGCAGTATTTT
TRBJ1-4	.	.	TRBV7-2	CASSLLRGNEKLFF	TGTGCCAGCAGCTTATTACGGGGAAATGAAAAACTGTTTTTT
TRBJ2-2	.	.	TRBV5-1	CASSLEGGTGELFF	TGCGCCAGCAGCTTGGAAGGGGGCACCGGGGAGCTGTTTTTT
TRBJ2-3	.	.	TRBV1	CTSSQEGLAGGSSTDTQYF	TGCACCAGCAGCCAAGAGGGACTAGCGGGGGGCTCTAGCACAGATACGCAGTATTTT
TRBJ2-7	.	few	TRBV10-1	CASPIRLQGIEFVNEQYF	TGCGCCAGCCCCATTCGTCTTCAGGGGATTGAGTTCGTGAACGAGCAGTACTTC
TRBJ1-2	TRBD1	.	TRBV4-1	CASSPWGQGARGYTF	TGCGCCAGCAGCCCCTGGGGACAGGGGGCGAGGGGCTACACCTTC
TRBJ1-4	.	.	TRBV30	CAWSVRGNEKLFF	TGTGCCTGGAGTGTCAGGGGAAACGAAAAACTGTTTTTT
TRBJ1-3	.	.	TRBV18	CASSPGESSGNTIYF	TGTGCCAGCTCACCCGGGGAGAGCTCTGGAAACACCATATATTTT
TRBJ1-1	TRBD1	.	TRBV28	CASSIGDRVNTEAFF	TGTGCCAGCAGTATCGGGGACAGGGTGAACACTGAAGCTTTCTTT
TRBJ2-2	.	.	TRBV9	CASSARDLVTGELFF	TGTGCCAGCAGCGCCCGGGACTTGGTAACCGGGGAGCTGTTTTTT
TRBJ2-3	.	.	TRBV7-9	CASSPKPDTQYF	TGTGCCAGCAGCCCAAAGCCAGATACGCAGTATTTT
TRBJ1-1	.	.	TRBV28	CASSSAGGVSEAFF	TGTGCCAGCAGTTCTGCGGGGGGGGTGAGTGAAGCTTTCTTT
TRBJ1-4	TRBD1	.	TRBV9	CASSPPGTGYNEKLFF	TGTGCCAGCAGCCCACCCGGGACAGGGTACAATGAAAAACTGTTTTTT
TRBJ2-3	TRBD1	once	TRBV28	CATAGQGVSTDTQYF	TGTGCCACTGCAGGACAGGGGGTGAGCACAGATACGCAGTATTTT
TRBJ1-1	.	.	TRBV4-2	CASSQPDRNTEAFF	TGTGCCAGCAGCCAACCTGACAGGAACACTGAAGCTTTCTTT